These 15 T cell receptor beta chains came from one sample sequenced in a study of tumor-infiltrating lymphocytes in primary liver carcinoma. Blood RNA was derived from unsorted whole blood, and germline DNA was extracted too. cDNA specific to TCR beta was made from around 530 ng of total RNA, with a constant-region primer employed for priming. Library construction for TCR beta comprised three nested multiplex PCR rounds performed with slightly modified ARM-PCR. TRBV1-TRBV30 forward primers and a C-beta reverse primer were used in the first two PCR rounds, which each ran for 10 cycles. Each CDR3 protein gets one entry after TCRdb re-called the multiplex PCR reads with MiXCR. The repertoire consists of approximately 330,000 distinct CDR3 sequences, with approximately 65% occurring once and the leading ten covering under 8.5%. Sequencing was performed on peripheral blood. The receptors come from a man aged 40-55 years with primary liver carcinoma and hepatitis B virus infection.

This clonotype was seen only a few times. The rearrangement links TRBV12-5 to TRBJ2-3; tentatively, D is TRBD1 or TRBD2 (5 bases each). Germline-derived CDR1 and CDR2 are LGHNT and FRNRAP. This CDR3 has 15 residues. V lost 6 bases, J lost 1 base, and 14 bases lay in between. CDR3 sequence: CASGSGTPGTDTQYF. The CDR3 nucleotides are TGTGCTAGTGGGTCCGGGACGCCTGGCACAGATACGCAGTATTTT.

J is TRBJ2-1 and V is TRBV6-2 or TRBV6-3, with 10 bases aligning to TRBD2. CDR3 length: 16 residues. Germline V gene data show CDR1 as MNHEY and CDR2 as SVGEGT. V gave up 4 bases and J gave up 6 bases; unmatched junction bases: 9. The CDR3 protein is CASSLSGLAISNEQFF. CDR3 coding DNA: TGTGCCAGCAGTTTGTCGGGACTAGCGATAAGCAATGAGCAGTTCTTC.

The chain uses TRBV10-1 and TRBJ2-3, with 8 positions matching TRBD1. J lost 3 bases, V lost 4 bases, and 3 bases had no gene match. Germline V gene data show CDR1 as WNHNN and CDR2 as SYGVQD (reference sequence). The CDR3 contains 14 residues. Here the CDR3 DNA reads TGCGCCAGCAGTGGGGGGACAGGAACAGATACGCAGTATTTT. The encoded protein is CASSGGTGTDTQYF.

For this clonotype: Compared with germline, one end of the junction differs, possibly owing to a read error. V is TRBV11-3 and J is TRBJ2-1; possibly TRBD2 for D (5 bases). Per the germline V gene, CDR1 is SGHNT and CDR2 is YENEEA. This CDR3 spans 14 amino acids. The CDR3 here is CASSSEGSYNEQFF. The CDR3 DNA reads TGTGCCAGCAGCTCTGAGGGTTCCTACAACGAGCAGTTCTTC.

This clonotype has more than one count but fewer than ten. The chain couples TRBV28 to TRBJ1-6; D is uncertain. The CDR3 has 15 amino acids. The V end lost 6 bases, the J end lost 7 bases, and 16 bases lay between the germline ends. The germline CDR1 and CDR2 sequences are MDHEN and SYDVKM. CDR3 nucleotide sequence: TGTGCCAGCAGCCCACCGACGGGAACCAATTCACCCCTCCACTTT. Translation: CASSPPTGTNSPLHF.

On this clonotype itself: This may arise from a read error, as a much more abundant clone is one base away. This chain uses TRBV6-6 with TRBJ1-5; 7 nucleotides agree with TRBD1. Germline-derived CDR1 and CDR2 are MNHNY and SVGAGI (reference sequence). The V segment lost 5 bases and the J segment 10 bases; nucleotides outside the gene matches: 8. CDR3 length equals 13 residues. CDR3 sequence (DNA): TGTGCCAGCAGTGCCGGGACAGAACATCCCCAGCATTTT. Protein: CASSAGTEHPQHF.

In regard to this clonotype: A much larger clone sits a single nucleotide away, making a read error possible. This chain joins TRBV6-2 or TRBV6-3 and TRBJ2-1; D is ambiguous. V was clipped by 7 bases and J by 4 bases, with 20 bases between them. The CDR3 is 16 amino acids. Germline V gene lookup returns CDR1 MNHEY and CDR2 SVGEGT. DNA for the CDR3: TGTGCCAGCAACCCCCTTTCTATCTCCGTATACAATGAGCAGTTCTTC. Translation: CASNPLSISVYNEQFF.

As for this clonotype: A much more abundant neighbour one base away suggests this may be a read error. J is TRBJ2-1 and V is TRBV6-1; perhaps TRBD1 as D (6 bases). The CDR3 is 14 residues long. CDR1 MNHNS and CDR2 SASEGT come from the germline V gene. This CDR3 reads CAGSARGIGNEQFF. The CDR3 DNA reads TGTGCCGGCAGTGCCAGGGGCATAGGCAATGAGCAGTTCTTC.

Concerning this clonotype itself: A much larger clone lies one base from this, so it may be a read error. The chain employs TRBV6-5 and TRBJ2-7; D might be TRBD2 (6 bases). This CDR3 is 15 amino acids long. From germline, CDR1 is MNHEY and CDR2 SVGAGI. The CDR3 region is CASTPPGEAKYGQYF. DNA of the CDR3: TGTGCCAGCACTCCCCCGGGGGAGGCTAAATACGGGCAGTACTTC.

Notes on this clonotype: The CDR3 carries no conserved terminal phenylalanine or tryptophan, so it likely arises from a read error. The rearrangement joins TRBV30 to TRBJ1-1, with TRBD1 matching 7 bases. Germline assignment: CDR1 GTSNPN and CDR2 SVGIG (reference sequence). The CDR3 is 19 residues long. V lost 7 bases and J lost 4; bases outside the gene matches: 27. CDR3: CALIPGQLKLRARGTEAFS. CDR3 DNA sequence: TGTGCCTTGATTCCGGGACAGTTGAAACTGAGGGCTCGAGGCACTGAAGCTTTCTCT.

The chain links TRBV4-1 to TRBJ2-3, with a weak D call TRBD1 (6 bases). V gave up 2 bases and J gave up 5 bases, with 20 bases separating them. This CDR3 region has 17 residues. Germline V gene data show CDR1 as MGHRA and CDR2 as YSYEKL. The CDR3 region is CASSQSLPQGVIDTQYF. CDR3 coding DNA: TGCGCCAGCAGCCAATCACTCCCACAGGGAGTCATAGATACGCAGTATTTT.

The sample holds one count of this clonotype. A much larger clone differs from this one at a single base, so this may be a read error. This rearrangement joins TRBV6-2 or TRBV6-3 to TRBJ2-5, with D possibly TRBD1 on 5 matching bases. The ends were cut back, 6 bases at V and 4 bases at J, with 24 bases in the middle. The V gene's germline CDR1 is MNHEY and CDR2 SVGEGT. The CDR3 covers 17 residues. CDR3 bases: TGTGCCAGCAGCTATGGGTTGGGGCGCACAATGGGAGAGACCCAGTACTTC. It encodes CASSYGLGRTMGETQYF.

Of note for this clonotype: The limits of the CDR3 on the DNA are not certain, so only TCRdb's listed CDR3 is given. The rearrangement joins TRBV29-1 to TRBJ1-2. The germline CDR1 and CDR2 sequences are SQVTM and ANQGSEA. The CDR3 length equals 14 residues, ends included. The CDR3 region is CSVLSAGEYYGCIF.

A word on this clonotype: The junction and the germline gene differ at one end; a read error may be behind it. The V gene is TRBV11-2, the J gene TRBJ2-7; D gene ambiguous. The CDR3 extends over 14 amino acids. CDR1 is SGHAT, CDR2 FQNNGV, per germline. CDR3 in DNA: TGTGCCAGCAGATTAGTTACAACCTCCTACGAGCAGTACTTC. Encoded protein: CASRLVTTSYEQYF.

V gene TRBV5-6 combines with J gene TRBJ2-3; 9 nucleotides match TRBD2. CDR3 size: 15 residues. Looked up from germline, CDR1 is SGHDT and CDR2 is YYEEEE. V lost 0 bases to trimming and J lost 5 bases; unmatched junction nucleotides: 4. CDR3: CASSLALAGGDTQYF. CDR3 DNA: TGTGCCAGCAGCTTGGCACTAGCGGGTGGAGATACGCAGTATTTT.